Shown below are 19 T cell receptor beta chains from a single sample sequenced in a study of ipilimumab plus nivolumab after autologous stem cell transplantation. This table comes from immunoSEQ multiplex PCR, and its TCRdb copy is limited to in-frame clones, with some not included. Among 15,000 to 20,000 clones, over 75% were seen once, and the ten largest hold approximately 20%. The sequencing here drew on PBMCs, taken in a trial of ipilimumab plus nivolumab as post-transplant consolidation. The receptors were sampled from a male donor with diffuse large B-cell lymphoma.

This clone has a single count. The chain links TRBV5-1 to TRBJ2-7; D uncertain. The germline gives CDR1 SGHRS, CDR2 YFSETQ. This CDR3 spans 17 amino acids. V lost 0 bases and J 7 bases, leaving 23 bases between the germline ends. The CDR3 DNA sequence: TGCGCCAGCAGCTTGGGGTTCCTCTCCAGCAACAGAGGAGAGCAGTACTTC. The encoded protein is CASSLGFLSSNRGEQYF.

This clone has a handful of counts. This chain links TRBV30 with TRBJ1-1; D unresolved. The CDR3 covers 13 residues. Germline-derived CDR1 and CDR2 are GTSNPN and SVGIG (reference sequence). The ends were cut back, 2 bases at V and 0 bases at J, with 7 bases in the middle. CDR3 in DNA: TGTGCCTGGAGTCAGACAATGAACACTGAAGCTTTCTTT. Protein: CAWSQTMNTEAFF. The complete variable domain, with remaining parts taken from reference TRBV30 and TRBJ1-1, reads SQTIHQWPATLVQPVGSPLSLECTVEGTSNPNLYWYRQAAGRGLQLLFYSVGIGQISSEVPQNLSASRPQDRQFILSSKKLLLSDSGFYLCAWSQTMNTEAFFGQGTRLTVV.

V gene TRBV7-2 combines with J gene TRBJ2-7; D possibly uses TRBD1 or TRBD2 (5 bases each). V was pared by 5 bases and J by 0 bases, with 14 bases between. CDR3 length: 15 residues. CDR1 and CDR2 (germline): SGHTA, FQGNSA. The CDR3 nucleotides read TGTGCCAGCAGCGAGAGGGGCAGTTTCTCCTACGAGCAGTACTTC. Translated: CASSERGSFSYEQYF.

The chain uses TRBV6-6 and TRBJ1-6; 7 nucleotides line up with TRBD1. The CDR3 consists of 14 residues. Trimming at V came to 5 bases and at J to 7 bases, leaving 5 bases not matched to a gene. CDR1 is MNHNY and CDR2 is SVGAGI in the germline V gene (reference sequence). In DNA, the CDR3 is TGTGCCAGCAGTCCGGGACAGTTAAATTCACCCCTCCACTTT. The encoded protein is CASSPGQLNSPLHF.

The genes are TRBV6-6 and TRBJ1-3; no clear D gene. The CDR3 extends over 14 amino acids. V was trimmed by 2 bases and J by 3 bases, leaving 8 bases between them. Germline CDR1 reads MNHNY; CDR2 reads SVGAGI (reference sequence). The CDR3 sequence is CASSYVGGGNTIYF. As DNA, the CDR3 is TGTGCCAGCAGTTACGTCGGAGGTGGAAACACCATATATTTT.

V and J are TRBV19 and TRBJ1-5, with D unresolved. Trimming removed 5 bases at V and 5 bases at J, with 10 bases between. Per the germline V gene, CDR1 is LNHDA and CDR2 is SQIVND (reference sequence). The CDR3 runs 13 residues. Here the CDR3 reads CASSLFNYQPQHF. The CDR3 nucleotides are TGTGCCAGTAGTCTTTTTAATTATCAGCCCCAGCATTTT. The full variable domain, completed using reference TRBV19 and TRBJ1-5, is DGGITQSPKYLFRKEGQNVTLSCEQNLNHDAMYWYRQDPGQGLRLIYYSQIVNDFQKGDIAEGYSVSREKKESFPLTVTSAQKNPTAFYLCASSLFNYQPQHFGDGTRLSIL.

This chain joins TRBV7-9 and TRBJ2-5, with 9 bases lining up with TRBD2. With 6 bases clipped from V and 4 bases from J, the junction kept 3 bases outside the gene matches. The CDR3 consists of 13 residues. Per germline, CDR1 SEHNR and CDR2 FQNEAQ (reference sequence). The CDR3: CASRRGGRETQYF. CDR3 DNA: TGTGCCAGCAGGCGGGGGGGCCGAGAGACCCAGTACTTC.

The V gene is TRBV28, the J gene TRBJ1-2, with 7 bases that match TRBD1. The ends lost 5 bases at V and 4 bases at J; junction bases unmatched: 13. The CDR3 length is 16 residues. Germline CDR1 MDHEN, CDR2 SYDVKM. The CDR3 reads CASSPETGPRGYGYTF. The CDR3 DNA sequence: TGTGCCAGCAGTCCGGAGACAGGGCCACGGGGCTATGGCTACACCTTC.

This rearrangement joins TRBV6-5 to TRBJ2-7; tentatively, D is TRBD2 (5 bases). Germline CDR1 is MNHEY and CDR2 is SVGAGI. V was cut by 10 bases and J by 7 bases, with 17 bases left in between. The CDR3 length is 12 residues. The CDR3 region is CATESPSGEQYF. The CDR3 DNA follows: TGTGCCACTGAGTCTCCGTCGGGGGAGCAGTACTTC.

The rearrangement links TRBV6-1 to TRBJ2-2; possible D gene TRBD2, 7 bases. Germline V lookup: CDR1 MNHNS, CDR2 SASEGT. The CDR3 is 17 amino acids. V lost 4 bases to trimming and J lost 4 bases, with 19 bases between them. The CDR3 coding sequence is TGTGCCAGCAGTGTGTCAGGGACACGGGGGGCCACCGGGGAGCTGTTTTTT. Translating it yields CASSVSGTRGATGELFF.

The chain joins TRBV19 to TRBJ1-2, with 7 bases aligning to TRBD1. V trimming: 8 bases; J trimming: 4 bases; junction bases outside the gene matches: 13. Germline values: CDR1 LNHDA, CDR2 SQIVND (reference sequence). This CDR3 comprises 15 residues. CDR3 sequence: CASWTDRLTSYGYTF. The CDR3 DNA reads TGTGCCAGTTGGACGGACAGGCTCACTTCCTATGGCTACACCTTC.

This chain uses TRBV7-9 with TRBJ2-5; D is perhaps TRBD1 (5 bases). Per germline, CDR1 SEHNR and CDR2 FQNEAQ (reference sequence). V was cut by 5 bases and J by 4 bases, with 8 bases left in between. The CDR3 covers 12 residues. DNA of the CDR3: TGTGCCAGCAGCGCAAGGGGAGAGACCCAGTACTTC. It specifies CASSARGETQYF.

The CDR3 sequence: CASMRRGGYGYTF. CDR3 nucleotide sequence: TGTGCCAGCATGAGGAGGGGGGGTTATGGCTACACCTTC. The chain has TRBV6-5 and TRBJ1-2; D is possibly TRBD1 (6 bases). V was shortened by 7 bases and J by 5 bases, with 14 bases between the two germline ends. This CDR3 is 13 amino acids long. Germline V gene sequence: CDR1 MNHEY, CDR2 SVGAGI.

The chain recombines TRBV5-1 with TRBJ2-1; 7 positions match TRBD2. The CDR3 is 15 residues long. Looked up from germline, CDR1 is SGHRS and CDR2 is YFSETQ. Germline trimming cut 3 bases from V and 3 bases from J; bases unmatched to any gene: 6. Here the CDR3 reads CASSSRLANYNEQFF. CDR3 bases: TGCGCCAGCAGCTCTAGACTAGCAAACTACAATGAGCAGTTCTTC.

J is TRBJ2-1 and V is TRBV6-1; 8 bases are shared with TRBD2. The CDR3 is 13 amino acids. Trimming at V came to 6 bases and at J to 8 bases, leaving 6 bases not matched to a gene. The germline V gene encodes CDR1 MNHNS and CDR2 SASEGT. The CDR3 region is CASRAGVWDEQFF. The CDR3 DNA follows: TGTGCCAGCAGAGCGGGAGTCTGGGATGAGCAGTTCTTC.

This clone was seen a single time. This rearrangement joins TRBV14 to TRBJ1-3; no clear D. Between the trimmed V and J ends, which lost 2 bases and 3 bases, there was a span of 8 bases. Germline V CDR1 and CDR2: SGHDN, FVKESK. The CDR3 loop spans 14 amino acids. For the CDR3, the DNA is TGTGCCAGCAGCCAATTTTTTAGTGGAAACACCATATATTTT. Translating gives CASSQFFSGNTIYF. The full variable domain, in which reference TRBV14 and TRBJ1-3 provide the parts outside the CDR3, is EAGVTQFPSHSVIEKGQTVTLRCDPISGHDNLYWYRRVMGKEIKFLLHFVKESKQDESGMPNNRFLAERTGGTYSTLKVQPAELEDSGVYFCASSQFFSGNTIYFGEGSWLTVV.

V is TRBV2 and J is TRBJ2-7; D is perhaps TRBD1 (6 bases). Trimming removed 3 bases at V and 1 base at J, with 7 bases between. Germline V gene data show CDR1 as SNHLY and CDR2 as FYNNEI. CDR3 length: 13 amino acids. The CDR3, as DNA: TGTGCCAGCAGTGACAGGGGTTCCTACGAGCAGTACTTC. This codes for CASSDRGSYEQYF.

Only a few counts were recorded for this clone. The CDR3 DNA reads as TGTGCCAGTAGTATCTTAGGCGGGGTCGGGGCCGGGGAGCTGTTTTTT. This translates into CASSILGGVGAGELFF. This rearrangement joins TRBV19 to TRBJ2-2; TRBD2 is a possible D gene (6 bases). Germline-derived CDR1 and CDR2 are LNHDA and SQIVND (reference sequence). V was clipped by 3 bases and J by 6 bases, with 17 bases between them. The CDR3 extends over 16 amino acids.

The rearrangement joins TRBV7-8 to TRBJ1-3, with 7 positions matching TRBD1. The CDR3 is 16 residues long. With 3 bases clipped from V and 0 bases from J, the junction kept 5 bases outside the gene matches. Germline V gene lookup returns CDR1 SGHVS and CDR2 FQNEAQ. CDR3 sequence: CASSLTGTTSGNTIYF. CDR3 coding DNA: TGTGCCAGCAGCTTGACAGGGACAACCTCTGGAAACACCATATATTTT.